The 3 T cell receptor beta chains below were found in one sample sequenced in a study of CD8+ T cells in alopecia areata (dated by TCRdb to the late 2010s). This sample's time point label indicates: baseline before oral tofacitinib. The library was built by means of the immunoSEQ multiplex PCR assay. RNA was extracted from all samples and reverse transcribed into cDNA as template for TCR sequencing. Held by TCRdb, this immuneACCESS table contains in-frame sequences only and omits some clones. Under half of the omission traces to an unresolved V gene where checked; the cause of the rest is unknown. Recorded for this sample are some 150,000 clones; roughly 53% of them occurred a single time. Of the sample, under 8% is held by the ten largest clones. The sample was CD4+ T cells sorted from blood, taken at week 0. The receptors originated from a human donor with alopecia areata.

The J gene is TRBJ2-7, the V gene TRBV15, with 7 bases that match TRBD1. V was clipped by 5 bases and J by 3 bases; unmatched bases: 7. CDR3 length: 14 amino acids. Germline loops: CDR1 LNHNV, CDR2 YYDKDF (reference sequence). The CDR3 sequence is CATSPRTGGYEQYF. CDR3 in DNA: TGTGCCACCAGCCCCCGGACAGGAGGCTACGAGCAGTACTTC.

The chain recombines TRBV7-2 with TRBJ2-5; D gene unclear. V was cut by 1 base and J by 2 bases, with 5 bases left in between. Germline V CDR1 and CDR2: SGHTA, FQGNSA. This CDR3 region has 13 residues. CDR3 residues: CASSLVWQETQYF. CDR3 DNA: TGTGCCAGCAGCTTAGTGTGGCAAGAGACCCAGTACTTC. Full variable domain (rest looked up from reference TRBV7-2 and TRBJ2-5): GAGVSQSPSNKVTEKGKDVELRCDPISGHTALYWYRQSLGQGLEFLIYFQGNSAPDKSGLPSDRFSAERTGGSVSTLTIQRTQQEDSAVYLCASSLVWQETQYFGPGTRLLVL.

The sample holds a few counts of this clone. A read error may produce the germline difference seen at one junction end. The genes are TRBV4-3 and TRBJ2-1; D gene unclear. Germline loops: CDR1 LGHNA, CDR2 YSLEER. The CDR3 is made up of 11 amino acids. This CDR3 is CASSQDRRFLF. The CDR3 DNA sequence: TGCGCCAGCAGCCAAGATCGGCGGTTCCTCTTC.